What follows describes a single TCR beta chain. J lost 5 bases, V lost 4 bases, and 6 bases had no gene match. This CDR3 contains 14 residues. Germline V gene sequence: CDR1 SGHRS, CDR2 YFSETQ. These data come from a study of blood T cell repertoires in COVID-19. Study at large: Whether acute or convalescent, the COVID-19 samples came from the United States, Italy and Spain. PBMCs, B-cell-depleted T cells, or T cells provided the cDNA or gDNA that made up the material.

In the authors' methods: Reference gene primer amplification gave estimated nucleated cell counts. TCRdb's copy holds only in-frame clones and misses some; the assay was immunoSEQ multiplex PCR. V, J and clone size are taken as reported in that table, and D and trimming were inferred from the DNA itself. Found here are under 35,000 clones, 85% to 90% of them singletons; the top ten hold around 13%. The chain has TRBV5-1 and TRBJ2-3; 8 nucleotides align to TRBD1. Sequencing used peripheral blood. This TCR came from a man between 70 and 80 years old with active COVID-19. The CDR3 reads CASSLPTGGDTQYF. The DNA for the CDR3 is TGCGCCAGCAGCCTACCTACAGGGGGAGATACGCAGTATTTT.